A selection of T cell receptor beta chains follows, all from one sample in a study of response to subunit inactivated influenza vaccine. TCRdb reanalysed the RT-PCR reads using MiXCR and keeps one entry per CDR3 protein. Of 650,000 or so distinct CDR3 sequences in the sample, 13% to 15% were seen once. The sequencing here drew on PBMCs from blood, taken around two weeks before vaccination. These receptor sequences come from a middle-aged man who received an inactivated influenza vaccine. The CDR3 runs from the conserved cysteine through the conserved F or W. The order of the fields is clone size, V gene, D gene, J gene, CDR3 DNA, CDR3 protein. The D gene is left open where the match is weak. The size entry is marked missing in some rows and otherwise reads once, few, many or a size class.

NA	TRBV6-2/TRBV6-3	NA	TRBJ2-5	TGTGCCAGCAGAATAGGGGGGATCCAAGAGACCCAGTACTTC	CASRIGGIQETQYF
few	TRBV6-5	TRBD2	TRBJ2-1	TGTGCCAGCAGTTACTCGTGGCGGGAGGGTACGAATGAGCAGTTCTTC	CASSYSWREGTNEQFF
NA	TRBV5-5	TRBD2	TRBJ2-1	TGTGCCAGCAGCAGTACCCCTAGCGGGAGTATCAATGAGCAGTTCTTC	CASSSTPSGSINEQFF
few	TRBV4-3	TRBD2	TRBJ2-1	TGCGCCAGCAGCCACGGGACTAGCGGGAGGAATGAGCAGTTCTTC	CASSHGTSGRNEQFF
NA	TRBV6-1	NA	TRBJ2-3	TGTGCCAGCATGAGGGGTCTGAGCACAGATACGCAGTATTTT	CASMRGLSTDTQYF
few	TRBV6-5	TRBD1	TRBJ1-4	TGTGCCAGCAGTTACTCGATAGGGACAGGAAAAGGGCTTTCTGAAAAACTGTTTTTT	CASSYSIGTGKGLSEKLFF
NA	TRBV7-8	NA	TRBJ1-3	TGTGCCAGCAGCTCAGTGGTTGCTGGAAACACCATATATTTT	CASSSVVAGNTIYF
NA	TRBV28	TRBD2	TRBJ2-3	TGTGCCAGCAGTCACGGGACTAGCATGCCAGATACGCAGTATTTT	CASSHGTSMPDTQYF
few	TRBV27	NA	TRBJ2-6	TGTGCCACCAGGGTAGGGTCTGGGGCCAACGTCCTGACTTTC	CATRVGSGANVLTF
few	TRBV12-3/TRBV12-4	TRBD2	TRBJ2-1	TGTGCCAGCAGTTTAGTAGGGGGGCTAGCGGGAGTAGAGCAGTTCTTC	CASSLVGGLAGVEQFF
NA	TRBV4-1	TRBD2	TRBJ2-1	TGCGCCAGCAGCCAAGTTATAGCGGGGGCACCAAATGAGCAGTTCTTC	CASSQVIAGAPNEQFF
NA	TRBV11-3	NA	TRBJ2-3	TGTGCCAGCGCCGGAGGACTCACAGATACGCAGTATTTT	CASAGGLTDTQYF
NA	TRBV12-3/TRBV12-4	NA	TRBJ2-2	TGTGCCAGCAGCATGGGCCGAGACACCGGGGAGCTGTTTTTT	CASSMGRDTGELFF
NA	TRBV4-3	NA	TRBJ2-5	TGCGCCAGCAGCAACAGGGTTCAAGAGACCCAGTACTTC	CASSNRVQETQYF
NA	TRBV6-2/TRBV6-3	NA	TRBJ2-1	TGTGCCAGTAGGGCGGTGAGGAGACCCTACAATGAGCAGTTCTTC	CASRAVRRPYNEQFF
NA	TRBV27	TRBD1	TRBJ2-7	TGTGCCAGCAGCAGACAGGGTGAGGGCTACGAGCACTACTTC	CASSRQGEGYEHYF
NA	TRBV7-2	TRBD2	TRBJ2-3	TGTGCCAGCAGCTTTTCTAGCGGGAGGGCCGTGAATACGCAGTATTTT	CASSFSSGRAVNTQYF
once	TRBV29-1	TRBD2	TRBJ2-5	TGCAGCGTTGACGCCGTGACTAGCGGGGGGCTGTACCAAGAGACCCAGTACTTC	CSVDAVTSGGLYQETQYF
NA	TRBV18	TRBD2	TRBJ2-3	TGTGCCAGCTCACCGACGAGCGGGAGGGCCGGAGATACGCAGTATTTT	CASSPTSGRAGDTQYF
few	TRBV21-1	NA	TRBJ2-3	TGTGCCAGCAGCAAAGAGGGGACCCGGGGGGGTAAGGATACGCAGTATTTT	CASSKEGTRGGKDTQYF
NA	TRBV20-1	TRBD1	TRBJ2-7	TGCAGTGCTAGAGTTGACAGGGGGCTTTACGAGCAGTACTTC	CSARVDRGLYEQYF
few	TRBV6-2/TRBV6-3	TRBD1	TRBJ2-7	TGTGCCAGCAGTTACGGACAGGCCTCCTACGAGCAGTACTTC	CASSYGQASYEQYF
NA	TRBV5-1	TRBD2	TRBJ2-7	TGCGCCAGCAGCGCCACTAGCGGGGGTCCCTACGAGCAGTACTTC	CASSATSGGPYEQYF
NA	TRBV5-4	NA	TRBJ2-1	TGTGCCAGCAGCAATCCCGGGACAACCAATGAGCAGTTCTTC	CASSNPGTTNEQFF
once	TRBV20-1	NA	TRBJ1-1	TGCAGTGCTCCCCACGGAAGCCGTGAAGCTTTCTTT	CSAPHGSREAFF
few	TRBV20-1	TRBD1	TRBJ2-7	TGCAGTGCTAGACGAGGGACAGGGGGGTACGAGCAGTACTTC	CSARRGTGGYEQYF
few	TRBV30	TRBD1	TRBJ1-2	TGTGCCTGGAGTGGAAGTAGGACAGGGGGTGGTGGCTACACCTTC	CAWSGSRTGGGGYTF
NA	TRBV7-2	TRBD2	TRBJ2-3	TGTGCCAGCAGCCCCTCGACTAGCGGGAGAACAGATACGCAGTATTTT	CASSPSTSGRTDTQYF
NA	TRBV20-1	NA	TRBJ1-2	TGCAGTGCTAGGGACCCCTACTCGGGGTATAACTATGGCTACACCTTC	CSARDPYSGYNYGYTF
NA	TRBV5-1	TRBD1	TRBJ2-7	TGCGCCAGCAGAGTGGACAGGCTCTTCGAGCAGTACTTC	CASRVDRLFEQYF
few	TRBV7-2	NA	TRBJ2-1	TGTGCCAGCAGCTTTTACCGACGTGACGGTGAGCAGTTCTTC	CASSFYRRDGEQFF
NA	TRBV3-1	TRBD2	TRBJ2-7	TGTGCCAGCAGCCAGAGGACTAGCGGGACTTACGGATACGAGCAGTACTTC	CASSQRTSGTYGYEQYF
many	TRBV20-1	NA	TRBJ2-3	TGCAGTGCTAGGGGCCAGATTTACCAGCCAGATACGCAGTATTTT	CSARGQIYQPDTQYF
NA	TRBV2	TRBD1	TRBJ2-7	TGTGCCACCCTTGGGCCCAGGGGGCCCACCGACGCTTCCTACGAGCAGTACTTC	CATLGPRGPTDASYEQYF
NA	TRBV3-1	TRBD2	TRBJ2-2	TGTGCCAGCAGCCACGGGGAGGGTAAACCCGGGGAGCTGTTTTTT	CASSHGEGKPGELFF